This T cell receptor (beta chain) was sequenced during a study of OX40 agonist ivuxolimab in advanced cancers. Study overall: With a range of roughly 23 to 85, age averaged roughly 60 years, and 65% to 90% were male. Whole-study results and caveats: CD8+ T cells (on average) carried more expanded clones than CD4+ T cells.

There are 18 residues in the CDR3. The V and J ends lost 3 bases and 1 base, in that order; junction bases with no gene match: 9. Germline V gives CDR1 SGHRS, CDR2 YFSETQ. Systemic immunosuppression or autoimmune disease history was grounds to exclude patients. TCRdb's copy holds only in-frame clones and misses some; the assay was immunoSEQ multiplex PCR. The sample records 63,000 or so clones, approximately 86% being singletons. This clone occurred once. Antigen: not known. The source was CD4+ or CD8+ T cells sorted from blood, collected in a trial of the OX40 agonist ivuxolimab. The source of this sequence is an adult with an advanced solid tumor such as melanoma, head and neck, liver or kidney cancer. The rearrangement links TRBV5-1 to TRBJ2-3; the match to TRBD2 covers 12 bases. The CDR3 region has the DNA TGCGCCAGCAGCTCACTAGCGGGGGGAGGTGGAGGCACAGATACGCAGTATTTT. Protein: CASSSLAGGGGGTDTQYF.